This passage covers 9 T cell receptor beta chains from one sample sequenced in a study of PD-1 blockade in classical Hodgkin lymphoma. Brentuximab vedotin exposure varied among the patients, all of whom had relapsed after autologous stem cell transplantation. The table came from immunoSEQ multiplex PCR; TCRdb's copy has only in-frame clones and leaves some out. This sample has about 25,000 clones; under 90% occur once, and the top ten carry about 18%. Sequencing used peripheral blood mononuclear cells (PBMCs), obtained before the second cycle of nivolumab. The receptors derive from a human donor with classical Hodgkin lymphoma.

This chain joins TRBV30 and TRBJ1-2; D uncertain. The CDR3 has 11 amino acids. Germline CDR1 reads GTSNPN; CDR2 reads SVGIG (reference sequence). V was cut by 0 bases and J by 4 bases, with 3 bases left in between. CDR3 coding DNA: TGTGCCTGGAGTGTCAGCTATGGCTACACCTTC. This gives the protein CAWSVSYGYTF.

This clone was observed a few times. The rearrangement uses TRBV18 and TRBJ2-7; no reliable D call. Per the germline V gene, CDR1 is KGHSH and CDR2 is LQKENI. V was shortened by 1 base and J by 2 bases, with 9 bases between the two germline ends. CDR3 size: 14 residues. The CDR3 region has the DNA TGTGCCAGCTCACCACGCGGTGACACCTACGAGCAGTACTTC. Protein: CASSPRGDTYEQYF.

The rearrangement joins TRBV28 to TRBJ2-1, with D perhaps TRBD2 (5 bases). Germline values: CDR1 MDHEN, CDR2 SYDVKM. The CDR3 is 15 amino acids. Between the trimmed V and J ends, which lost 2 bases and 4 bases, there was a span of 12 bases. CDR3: CASSLRGPIYNEQFF. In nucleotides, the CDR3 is TGTGCCAGCAGTTTACGAGGGCCCATTTACAATGAGCAGTTCTTC.

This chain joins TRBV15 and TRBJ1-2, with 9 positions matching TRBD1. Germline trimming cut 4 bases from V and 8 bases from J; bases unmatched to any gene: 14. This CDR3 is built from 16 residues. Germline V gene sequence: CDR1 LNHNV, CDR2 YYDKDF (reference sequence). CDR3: CATSMPGQGRNRGYTF. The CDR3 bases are TGTGCCACCAGCATGCCTGGACAGGGGAGGAATCGAGGCTACACCTTC.

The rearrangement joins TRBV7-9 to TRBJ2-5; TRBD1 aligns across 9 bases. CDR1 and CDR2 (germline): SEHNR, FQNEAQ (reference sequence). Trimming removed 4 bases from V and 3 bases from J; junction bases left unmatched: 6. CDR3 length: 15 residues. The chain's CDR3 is CASSSQGAGKETQYF. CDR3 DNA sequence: TGTGCCAGCAGCTCACAGGGGGCAGGAAAAGAGACCCAGTACTTC.

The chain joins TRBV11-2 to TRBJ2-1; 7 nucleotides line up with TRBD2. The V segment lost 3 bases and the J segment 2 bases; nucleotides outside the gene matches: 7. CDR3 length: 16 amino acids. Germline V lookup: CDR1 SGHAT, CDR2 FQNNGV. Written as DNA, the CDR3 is TGTGCCAGCAGCTTCGTCGGGGGAGGGCCCTACAATGAGCAGTTCTTC. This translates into CASSFVGGGPYNEQFF.

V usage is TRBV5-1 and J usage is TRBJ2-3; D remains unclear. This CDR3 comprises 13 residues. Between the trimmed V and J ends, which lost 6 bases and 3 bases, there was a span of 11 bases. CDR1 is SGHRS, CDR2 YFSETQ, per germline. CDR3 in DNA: TGCGCCAGCACCCTCTCTAGTACAGATACGCAGTATTTT. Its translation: CASTLSSTDTQYF.

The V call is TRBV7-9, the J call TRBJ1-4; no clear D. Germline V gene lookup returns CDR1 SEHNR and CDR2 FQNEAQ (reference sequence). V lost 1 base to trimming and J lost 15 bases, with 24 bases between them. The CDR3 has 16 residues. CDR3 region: CASSLVRIGLMKRMFF. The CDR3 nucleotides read TGTGCCAGCAGCTTAGTCCGGATAGGATTAATGAAAAGAATGTTTTTT. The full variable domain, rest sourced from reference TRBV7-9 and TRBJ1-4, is DTGVSQNPRHKITKRGQNVTFRCDPISEHNRLYWYRQTLGQGPEFLTYFQNEAQLEKSRLLSDRFSAERPKGSFSTLEIQRTEQGDSAMYLCASSLVRIGLMKRMFFGSGTQLSVL.

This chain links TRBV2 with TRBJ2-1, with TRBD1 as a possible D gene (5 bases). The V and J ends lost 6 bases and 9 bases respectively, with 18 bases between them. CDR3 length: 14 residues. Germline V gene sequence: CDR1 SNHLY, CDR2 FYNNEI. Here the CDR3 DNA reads TGTGCCAGCAGCATGAATATAGGGGTAGGTGAGCAGTTCTTC. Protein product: CASSMNIGVGEQFF.